The clone carrying this TCR beta chain was counted between two and nine times. Its matching antigen is unknown. From the reads, TCRdb called clonotypes with MiXCR, one entry per CDR3 protein. The profile shows almost 550,000 distinct CDR3 sequences, approximately 17% of them singletons. The source of the sample is a study of T cell repertoires in cytomegalovirus infection. At the level of the study: Shared public TCR beta signatures pointed to both CMV infection and a matching HLA type. Notes on the study in general: Dominant in the ex vivo response were TCR beta clonotypes restricted by HLA-C and specific for CMV. CMV carriers with the relevant HLA were identified by cumulative public TCR beta family frequency.

V dropped 10 bases and J dropped 3; count of bases not matched to a gene: 12. This CDR3 spans 14 amino acids. CDR1 and CDR2 from the germline V gene are SEHNR and FQNEAQ (reference sequence). Sample: CD8+ T cells from PBMCs. The sequence came from a human donor in good health (CMV status not recorded). Some clones in this sample may be carry-over from other donors' samples. The chain is built from TRBV7-9 and TRBJ2-7; 7 bases line up with TRBD2. For the CDR3, the DNA is TGTGCCATCGGCGGGAGACTCCTAAACTACGAGCAGTACTTC. Residues: CAIGGRLLNYEQYF.